The 3 T cell receptor beta chains below come from one sample, sequenced in a study of brain T cells in children with intractable seizures. Sequencing was limited to surgery cases with top T cell transcript signatures in brain tissue. The protocol was immunoSEQ multiplex PCR, while the TCRdb copy is restricted to in-frame clones and leaves out a portion. The repertoire holds 4,500 to 5,500 clones, about 90% seen once, with under 2.5% in the top ten. The sequencing here drew on resected brain tissue, taken at surgery. All receptors come from a boy in the first two years of life with focal cortical dysplasia and intractable seizures.

This clone was seen a single time. The chain is built from TRBV7-9 and TRBJ2-5, with D possibly TRBD1 on 5 matching bases. The V gene lost 5 bases and the J gene lost 2 bases, with 9 bases spanning the gap. Per germline, CDR1 SEHNR and CDR2 FQNEAQ (reference sequence). This CDR3 comprises 13 residues. The CDR3 loop is CASSPRDQETQYF. As DNA, the CDR3 is TGTGCCAGCAGCCCCAGGGATCAAGAGACCCAGTACTTC.

The CDR3 loop reads CAISGPGRTGGPIGNTEAFF. The CDR3 DNA is TGTGCCATCAGTGGCCCTGGGAGGACAGGGGGCCCTATCGGGAACACTGAAGCTTTCTTT. The rearrangement links TRBV10-3 to TRBJ1-1, with 11 bases lining up with TRBD1. The CDR3 runs 20 residues. Per germline, CDR1 ENHRY and CDR2 SYGVKD. Trimming removed 4 bases from V and 1 base from J; junction bases left unmatched: 17.

This chain links TRBV3-1 (or the pseudogene TRBV3-2) with TRBJ2-3; 12 bases match TRBD2. The CDR3 has 18 residues. V trimming: 1 base; J trimming: 5 bases; junction bases outside the gene matches: 10. CDR1 LGHDT and CDR2 YNNKEL come from the germline V gene (reference sequence). Written as DNA, the CDR3 is TGTGCCAGCAGCCAAGTTTGGGCTAGCGGGGGGGCTGGAGATACGCAGTATTTT. Encoded protein: CASSQVWASGGAGDTQYF.